The rows below give T cell receptor beta chains drawn from one sample of a study of cytomegalovirus exposure and HLA in healthy donors. The protocol was immunoSEQ multiplex PCR, while the TCRdb copy is restricted to in-frame clones and leaves out a portion. The sample carries 160,000 or so clones, about 71% recorded once. The sample consisted of PBMCs. Source of these receptors: a woman aged 25 to 39 in good health and CMV-seronegative. Each CDR3 is given with its conserved first and last residue. A D gene is named only where the DNA matches it firmly. Only some rows state a clone size, as once, few, many or a class for expanded clones.

>TRBV5-1|-|TRBJ1-1|-
CASSLVGGRNTEAFF
TGCGCCAGCAGCTTGGTCGGGGGGCGGAACACTGAAGCTTTCTTT
>TRBV19|TRBD1|TRBJ1-2|once
CASLRQGEDGYTF
TGTGCCAGTTTAAGACAGGGGGAAGATGGCTACACCTTC
>TRBV7-2|TRBD2|TRBJ2-1|-
CASSPLAGSGYNEQFF
TGTGCCAGCAGCCCACTAGCGGGGTCTGGGTACAATGAGCAGTTCTTC
>TRBV29-1|TRBD2|TRBJ2-1|-
CSVGQLAGGEQFF
TGCAGCGTTGGTCAACTAGCGGGAGGTGAGCAGTTCTTC
>TRBV7-6|-|TRBJ2-7|few
CASSLSTGDEQYF
TGTGCCAGCTCTCTTTCTACGGGTGACGAGCAGTACTTC
>TRBV20-1|-|TRBJ1-1|few
CSATDRTEAFF
TGCAGTGCTACCGACAGAACTGAAGCTTTCTTT
>TRBV5-5|TRBD1|TRBJ2-7|-
CASSFRQGIGYEQYF
TGTGCCAGCAGCTTCCGACAGGGGATAGGGTACGAGCAGTACTTC
>TRBV27|TRBD1|TRBJ2-2|-
CASSLRGQGALTGELFF
TGTGCCAGCAGCCTCAGGGGACAGGGGGCTCTCACCGGGGAGCTGTTTTTT
>TRBV7-8|TRBD2|TRBJ2-5|-
CASSLARVAGPKETQYF
TGTGCCAGCAGCTTAGCGCGGGTAGCGGGACCGAAAGAGACCCAGTACTTC
>TRBV5-4|-|TRBJ1-1|few
CASSLEADEAFF
TGTGCCAGCAGCCTCGAGGCTGATGAAGCTTTCTTT
>TRBV29-1|TRBD2|TRBJ2-7|-
CSVESGIEYEQYF
TGCAGCGTTGAAAGCGGGATTGAGTACGAGCAGTACTTC
>TRBV5-4|TRBD1|TRBJ2-7|once
CASSFPADGQGSPYEQYF
TGTGCCAGCAGCTTCCCCGCGGACGGACAGGGGTCCCCCTACGAGCAGTACTTC
>TRBV7-9|-|TRBJ2-3|few
CASSLDGGATDTQYF
TGTGCCAGCAGCTTAGATGGAGGGGCCACAGATACGCAGTATTTT
>TRBV6-6|-|TRBJ2-3|-
CASNTRMGTDTQYF
TGTGCCAGCAATACGAGAATGGGCACAGATACGCAGTATTTT
>TRBV7-6|TRBD1|TRBJ1-1|-
CASSSDRGTEAFF
TGTGCCAGCAGCTCCGACAGGGGCACTGAAGCTTTCTTT
>TRBV7-2|TRBD1|TRBJ2-1|-
CASSWGRGSWNSYNEQFF
TGTGCCAGCAGCTGGGGCAGGGGGTCGTGGAACTCCTACAATGAGCAGTTCTTC
>TRBV5-4|TRBD2|TRBJ2-3|-
CASSPLGGSTDTQYF
TGTGCCAGCAGCCCCCTCGGGGGGAGCACAGATACGCAGTATTTT
>TRBV28|-|TRBJ1-5|-
CASSSPGVHQPQHF
TGTGCCAGCAGCTCGCCAGGGGTCCATCAGCCCCAGCATTTT
>TRBV4-3|TRBD1|TRBJ1-5|-
CASSPIRDSYQPQHF
TGCGCCAGCAGCCCAATCCGGGACAGCTATCAGCCCCAGCATTTT
>TRBV11-2|-|TRBJ1-1|-
CASSPSVAQNTEAFF
TGTGCCAGCAGCCCTTCTGTGGCCCAAAACACTGAAGCTTTCTTT
>TRBV5-4|-|TRBJ1-4|-
CASSLSGLEKLFF
TGTGCCAGCAGCTTGTCCGGACTTGAAAAACTGTTTTTT
>TRBV5-6|-|TRBJ2-2|once
CASSPSPRTETGELFF
TGTGCCAGCAGCCCATCCCCTAGGACAGAGACCGGGGAGCTGTTTTTT
>TRBV15|-|TRBJ2-5|-
CATSTGFQETQYF
TGTGCCACCAGCACAGGGTTCCAAGAGACCCAGTACTTC
>TRBV5-1|-|TRBJ2-5|-
CASSYGGAEETQYF
TGCGCCAGCAGCTACGGTGGGGCCGAAGAGACCCAGTACTTC
>TRBV27|-|TRBJ2-3|few
CASSKREYKADTQYF
TGTGCCAGCAGTAAACGGGAGTATAAGGCGGATACGCAGTATTTT
>TRBV7-8|-|TRBJ2-5|once
CASNRFGSVNQETQYF
TGTGCCAGCAACCGGTTTGGTAGCGTAAACCAAGAGACCCAGTACTTC
>TRBV5-1|TRBD1|TRBJ2-2|-
CASSAYRDRVNGELFF
TGCGCCAGCAGCGCGTACCGGGACAGGGTAAACGGGGAGCTGTTTTTT
>TRBV7-6|TRBD1|TRBJ2-5|-
CASSLQDRVETQYF
TGTGCCAGCAGCTTACAGGACAGGGTTGAGACCCAGTACTTC
>TRBV5-1|-|TRBJ2-7|-
CASSLEVSGPYEQYF
TGCGCCAGCAGCTTGGAGGTTAGCGGCCCCTACGAGCAGTACTTC
>TRBV14|TRBD2|TRBJ2-5|-
CASSQISGGEQETQYF
TGTGCCAGCAGCCAAATTAGCGGGGGGGAGCAAGAGACCCAGTACTTC
>TRBV2|-|TRBJ1-6|few
CASNQNNSPLHF
TGTGCCAGCAACCAGAATAATTCACCCCTCCACTTT
>TRBV6-6|TRBD1|TRBJ1-2|-
CASSASQGGYGYTF
TGTGCCAGCAGTGCCTCCCAGGGGGGCTATGGCTACACCTTC
>TRBV6-4|TRBD2|TRBJ2-3|-
CASSDPSGAPDTQYF
TGTGCCAGCAGTGACCCTAGCGGGGCACCAGATACGCAGTATTTT
>TRBV2|-|TRBJ1-4|-
CASSEDGRVSEKLFF
TGTGCCAGCAGTGAAGATGGCAGGGTATCGGAAAAACTGTTTTTT
>TRBV29-1|-|TRBJ2-3|-
CSVGQGENTQYF
TGCAGCGTTGGGCAGGGTGAAAATACGCAGTATTTT
>TRBV7-6|-|TRBJ2-7|-
CANSTSGASSYEQYF
TGTGCCAACAGCACCTCGGGTGCAAGCTCCTACGAGCAGTACTTC
>TRBV28|TRBD2|TRBJ2-7|few
CASTSPGSGGEQYF
TGTGCCAGCACCAGTCCGGGCTCGGGAGGCGAGCAGTACTTC